A selection of T cell receptor beta chains follows, all from one sample in a study of HIV-infected children after antiretroviral therapy interruption. TCRdb independently ran MiXCR on the 3' RACE reads; one entry per CDR3 protein. The sample holds more than 75,000 distinct CDR3 sequences, 5.5% to 8.5% seen once. The sequencing used CD45RA+ CD4+ T cells from PBMCs, pooled from several time points, collected from a donor given antiretroviral therapy, either interrupted or continuous. These receptors originate from a pool of human donors with HIV. Each CDR3 is given with its conserved first and last residue. The D gene is left open where the match is weak. A clone size is listed for some rows: how often the clone was seen (once, few, many), or a class if it is expanded.

V: TRBV12-3/TRBV12-4
length: 15
D: .
J: TRBJ2-4
size: many
CDR3: CASSSHWDGQNTLYF
DNA: TGTGCAAGCAGCTCTCACTGGGACGGTCAAAACACCTTGTACTTT

V: TRBV28
length: 13
D: .
J: TRBJ2-3
size: many
CDR3: CASSLNGADTQYF
DNA: TGTGCCAGCAGTTTGAACGGTGCAGATACGCAGTATTTT

V: TRBV5-1
length: 14
D: .
J: TRBJ2-7
size: many
CDR3: CASSGGTPNTEQYF
DNA: TGCGCCAGCAGCGGGGGGACTCCGAATACCGAGCAGTACTTC

V: TRBV5-1
length: 17
D: TRBD2
J: TRBJ2-3
size: many
CDR3: CASSWTESGGAKDTQYF
DNA: TGCGCCAGCAGCTGGACTGAGAGCGGGGGGGCCAAGGATACGCAGTATTTT

V: TRBV5-4
length: 16
D: TRBD1
J: TRBJ2-1
size: many
CDR3: CASSLGDRGLLNEQFF
DNA: TGTGCCAGCAGCTTGGGGGACAGGGGGCTTTTAAATGAGCAGTTCTTC

V: TRBV18
length: 13
D: TRBD1
J: TRBJ2-1
size: many
CDR3: CASSPQTGNEQFF
DNA: TGTGCCAGCTCACCACAGACAGGGAACGAGCAGTTCTTC

V: TRBV5-1
length: 13
D: TRBD1
J: TRBJ1-6
size: many
CDR3: CASSRGQNSPLHF
DNA: TGCGCCAGCAGCAGGGGACAGAATTCACCCCTCCACTTT

V: TRBV19
length: 16
D: .
J: TRBJ2-1
size: many
CDR3: CASSISPGADYNEQFF
DNA: TGTGCCAGTAGTATCTCGCCAGGGGCGGACTACAATGAGCAGTTCTTC

V: TRBV12-3/TRBV12-4
length: 15
D: TRBD1
J: TRBJ2-4
size: many
CDR3: CASSEDRGLGNIQYF
DNA: TGTGCCAGCAGTGAGGACAGGGGGCTCGGAAACATTCAGTACTTC

V: TRBV18
length: 16
D: .
J: TRBJ1-1
size: few
CDR3: CASSPAVVGGYTEAFF
DNA: TGTGCCAGCTCACCTGCCGTCGTGGGGGGCTACACTGAAGCTTTCTTT

V: TRBV14
length: 15
D: .
J: TRBJ2-7
size: many
CDR3: CASSQGQRGAYEQYF
DNA: TGTGCCAGCAGCCAAGGACAGCGTGGCGCCTACGAGCAGTACTTC

V: TRBV9
length: 14
D: .
J: TRBJ1-2
size: few
CDR3: CASSPHGRAGGYTF
DNA: TGTGCCAGCAGCCCCCACGGGAGGGCCGGGGGCTACACCTTC

V: TRBV20-1
length: 15
D: .
J: TRBJ1-6
size: many
CDR3: CSARSLDGDNSPLHF
DNA: TGCAGTGCTAGGTCCCTGGACGGAGATAATTCACCCCTCCACTTT

V: TRBV29-1
length: 17
D: .
J: TRBJ2-1
size: many
CDR3: CSAFDYVRLEASNEQFF
DNA: TGCAGCGCCTTTGACTACGTACGGCTGGAGGCCTCCAATGAGCAGTTCTTC

V: TRBV19
length: 15
D: TRBD2
J: TRBJ2-1
size: many
CDR3: CASRTTSGGKNEQFF
DNA: TGTGCCAGTAGGACGACTAGCGGGGGGAAGAATGAGCAGTTCTTC

V: TRBV7-2
length: 15
D: TRBD2
J: TRBJ2-1
size: many
CDR3: CASSFSGASSHEQFF
DNA: TGTGCCAGCAGCTTCAGCGGGGCGTCCTCCCATGAGCAGTTCTTC

V: TRBV3-1
length: 15
D: .
J: TRBJ1-3
size: .
CDR3: CASSQTAASGNTIYF
DNA: TGTGCCAGCAGCCAGACGGCGGCCTCTGGAAACACCATATATTTT

V: TRBV6-5
length: 15
D: TRBD2
J: TRBJ2-5
size: many
CDR3: CASSYQSGGLETQYF
DNA: TGTGCCAGCAGTTACCAAAGCGGGGGATTAGAGACCCAGTACTTC

V: TRBV19
length: 15
D: .
J: TRBJ2-5
size: many
CDR3: CASSKGQGVQETQYF
DNA: TGTGCCAGTAGTAAGGGGCAGGGAGTACAAGAGACCCAGTACTTC

V: TRBV7-8
length: 11
D: .
J: TRBJ1-2
size: many
CDR3: CASSLHFGYTF
DNA: TGTGCCAGCAGCTTACACTTTGGCTACACCTTC

V: TRBV7-9
length: 19
D: TRBD1
J: TRBJ2-3
size: many
CDR3: CASSFGTGFRGTDVDTQYF
DNA: TGTGCCAGCAGCTTCGGGACAGGTTTTCGGGGGACTGACGTGGATACGCAGTATTTT

V: TRBV24-1
length: 16
D: .
J: TRBJ2-5
size: many
CDR3: CATSDPSVQEQETQYF
DNA: TGTGCCACCAGTGATCCGAGCGTTCAGGAACAAGAGACCCAGTACTTC

V: TRBV29-1
length: 12
D: TRBD1
J: TRBJ1-1
size: many
CDR3: CSTGTGNTEAFF
DNA: TGCAGCACCGGGACAGGGAACACTGAAGCTTTCTTT

V: TRBV7-3
length: 18
D: TRBD2
J: TRBJ2-2
size: .
CDR3: CASSLLGLAGGHTGELFF
DNA: TGTGCCAGCAGCTTACTGGGACTAGCGGGGGGTCACACCGGGGAGCTGTTTTTT

V: TRBV20-1
length: 16
D: .
J: TRBJ2-2
size: few
CDR3: CSARETSFWNTGELFF
DNA: TGCAGTGCTAGAGAAACTAGTTTTTGGAACACCGGGGAGCTGTTTTTT

V: TRBV28
length: 14
D: TRBD1
J: TRBJ2-7
size: many
CDR3: CASSSGTVIYEQYF
DNA: TGTGCCAGCAGTTCCGGGACAGTGATCTACGAGCAGTACTTC

V: TRBV5-4
length: 17
D: TRBD2
J: TRBJ2-5
size: many
CDR3: CASSLGLAGGAGETQYF
DNA: TGTGCCAGCAGCTTGGGATTAGCGGGGGGGGCCGGTGAGACCCAGTACTTC

V: TRBV3-1
length: 14
D: .
J: TRBJ2-7
size: many
CDR3: CASSPRTFPYEQYF
DNA: TGTGCCAGCAGCCCACGGACATTTCCCTACGAGCAGTACTTC

V: TRBV5-1
length: 15
D: .
J: TRBJ2-2
size: many
CDR3: CASDNQGSNTGELFF
DNA: TGCGCCAGCGATAACCAGGGTTCAAACACCGGGGAGCTGTTTTTT

V: TRBV11-2
length: 14
D: TRBD1
J: TRBJ1-1
size: many
CDR3: CASSFIIRDREAFF
DNA: TGTGCCAGCAGTTTCATTATAAGGGACAGGGAAGCTTTCTTT

V: TRBV3-1
length: 14
D: .
J: TRBJ2-7
size: many
CDR3: CASSQDLPSYEQYF
DNA: TGTGCCAGCAGCCAAGATCTCCCCTCCTACGAGCAGTACTTC

V: TRBV12-3/TRBV12-4
length: 15
D: TRBD1
J: TRBJ2-7
size: many
CDR3: CASSFVTGPTTMQYF
DNA: TGTGCCAGCAGTTTCGTGACAGGGCCTACTACGATGCAGTACTTC

V: TRBV4-2
length: 13
D: TRBD2
J: TRBJ2-7
size: few
CDR3: CASSPGGLGEQYF
DNA: TGTGCCAGCAGCCCGGGAGGGCTGGGGGAGCAGTACTTC

V: TRBV2
length: 17
D: TRBD1
J: TRBJ2-3
size: many
CDR3: CASSEDEGAFGTDTQYF
DNA: TGTGCCAGCAGTGAAGACGAGGGGGCGTTTGGCACAGATACGCAGTATTTT

V: TRBV7-2
length: 13
D: .
J: TRBJ1-4
size: many
CDR3: CASSLFQQEKLFF
DNA: TGTGCCAGCAGCTTATTTCAGCAGGAAAAACTGTTTTTT

V: TRBV12-3/TRBV12-4
length: 16
D: TRBD2
J: TRBJ2-1
size: .
CDR3: CASSYSLQRGGDEQFF
DNA: TGTGCCAGCAGCTACTCTCTTCAGCGGGGGGGCGATGAGCAGTTCTTC

V: TRBV12-3/TRBV12-4
length: 16
D: .
J: TRBJ2-5
size: many
CDR3: CASSSLLFRGRETQYF
DNA: TGTGCCAGCAGTTCCCTTCTATTTAGGGGGAGGGAGACCCAGTACTTC

V: TRBV6-6
length: 14
D: .
J: TRBJ1-1
size: few
CDR3: CASIQDGFGTEAFF
DNA: TGTGCCAGCATTCAGGACGGGTTTGGGACTGAAGCTTTCTTT

V: TRBV7-9
length: 12
D: .
J: TRBJ2-7
size: few
CDR3: CASSPPPIEQYF
DNA: TGTGCCAGCAGCCCCCCGCCGATCGAGCAGTACTTC

V: TRBV20-1
length: 13
D: TRBD2
J: TRBJ2-1
size: many
CDR3: CSASSGSLVEQFF
DNA: TGCAGTGCTAGCAGCGGGAGTTTGGTTGAGCAGTTCTTC

V: TRBV28
length: 15
D: .
J: TRBJ2-4
size: many
CDR3: CASSPRGGAKNIQYF
DNA: TGTGCCAGCAGTCCGAGAGGAGGGGCCAAAAACATTCAGTACTTC

V: TRBV5-1
length: 12
D: .
J: TRBJ2-1
size: many
CDR3: CASSLVFGEQFF
DNA: TGCGCCAGCAGCTTGGTGTTTGGGGAGCAGTTCTTC

V: TRBV15
length: 15
D: .
J: TRBJ1-5
size: many
CDR3: CATSKELGTGQPQHF
DNA: TGTGCCACCAGCAAAGAATTAGGAACGGGGCAGCCCCAGCATTTT

V: TRBV18
length: 12
D: .
J: TRBJ2-7
size: .
CDR3: CASSRGQIEQYF
DNA: TGTGCCAGCTCACGAGGACAGATCGAGCAGTACTTC

V: TRBV20-1
length: 18
D: TRBD1
J: TRBJ1-6
size: medium-sized
CDR3: CSAVIGQGLLRYNSPLHF
DNA: TGCAGTGCCGTCATTGGACAGGGTCTTCTTCGTTATAATTCACCCCTCCACTTT

V: TRBV6-5
length: 15
D: TRBD1
J: TRBJ1-6
size: many
CDR3: CASSSDRGLSSPLHF
DNA: TGTGCCAGCAGTTCAGACAGGGGGCTGAGTTCACCCCTCCACTTT

V: TRBV5-4
length: 18
D: TRBD2
J: TRBJ2-7
size: .
CDR3: CASSLLSTRASGAYEQYF
DNA: TGTGCCAGCAGCTTATTATCCACCCGGGCTAGCGGCGCCTACGAGCAGTACTTC